The 15 T cell receptor beta chains given below trace back to one sample, sequenced in a study of sequential checkpoint blockade in melanoma. Treatment given: randomized to nivolumab then ipilimumab (arm A) or the reverse (arm B). Clones were sequenced by immunoSEQ multiplex PCR, and TCRdb holds only the in-frame ones, with some missing. The data hold 18,000 or so clones, with 74% observed a single time. The specimen was CD8+ T cells sorted from blood (inferred from file names), collected from a patient given nivolumab and ipilimumab in sequence. The receptors here all came from a human donor with melanoma.

The chain carries TRBV4-3 and TRBJ2-7, with 9 bases aligning to TRBD2. V was clipped by 1 base and J by 1 base; unmatched bases: 2. The CDR3 sequence is 15 residues long. Germline V gene lookup returns CDR1 LGHNA and CDR2 YSLEER. The CDR3 loop is CASSQGTSVSYEQYF. The CDR3 nucleotides are TGCGCCAGCAGCCAAGGGACTAGCGTGTCCTACGAGCAGTACTTC.

This rearrangement joins TRBV15 to TRBJ1-1, with D maybe TRBD1 (6 bases). V was trimmed by 1 base and J by 4 bases, leaving 10 bases between them. Per germline, CDR1 LNHNV and CDR2 YYDKDF (reference sequence). The CDR3 totals 14 residues. The chain's CDR3 is CATSRVGALTEAFF. The CDR3 region has the DNA TGTGCCACCAGCAGAGTGGGGGCCCTCACTGAAGCTTTCTTT.

The J gene is TRBJ1-6, the V gene TRBV19; 7 nucleotides match TRBD1. V shed 4 bases and J 7 bases; nucleotides not matched to a gene: 7. Germline CDR1 reads LNHDA; CDR2 reads SQIVND (reference sequence). CDR3 length: 15 amino acids. CDR3 sequence reads: CASSTNMGQNSPLHF. In nucleotides, the CDR3 is TGTGCCAGTAGTACCAACATGGGACAGAATTCACCCCTCCACTTT.

The rearrangement joins TRBV6-5 to TRBJ2-7; tentative D call: TRBD1 (6 bases). The CDR3 is made up of 14 amino acids. V was shortened by 6 bases and J by 7 bases, with 19 bases between the two germline ends. Germline V CDR1 and CDR2: MNHEY, SVGAGI. The CDR3 here is CASSYGLGAGEQYF. CDR3 DNA: TGTGCCAGCAGCTACGGGCTGGGGGCAGGTGAGCAGTACTTC.

V usage is TRBV7-9 and J usage is TRBJ2-5; D unclear. The germline gives CDR1 SEHNR, CDR2 FQNEAQ (reference sequence). Trimming left V 2 bases short and J 4 bases short, with 20 bases between. This CDR3 comprises 17 residues. The CDR3 protein is CASSLKTHTQTRETQYF. The DNA for the CDR3 is TGTGCCAGCAGCTTAAAGACTCACACCCAAACACGAGAGACCCAGTACTTC.

V is TRBV27 and J is TRBJ1-2, with D uncertain. The germline V gene encodes CDR1 MNHEY and CDR2 SMNVEV (reference sequence). The CDR3 has 14 amino acids. The V gene lost 4 bases and the J gene lost 8 bases, with 17 bases spanning the gap. CDR3 amino acids: CASSSLETFGGYTF. The DNA for the CDR3 is TGTGCCAGCAGTTCCCTGGAAACGTTCGGGGGCTACACCTTC.

In its sample, this clone was seen a few times. This chain connects TRBV27 to TRBJ1-1; possible D gene TRBD1, 5 bases. This CDR3 is 15 amino acids long. The V end was cut by 5 bases, the J end by 8 bases, with 21 bases between. Germline V gene sequence: CDR1 MNHEY, CDR2 SMNVEV (reference sequence). The CDR3 spells CASSPDRQRMAEAFF. CDR3 bases: TGTGCCAGCAGTCCTGATAGACAGAGGATGGCAGAAGCTTTCTTT.

The rearrangement links TRBV27 to TRBJ1-5; D is undetermined. Trimming took off 6 bases at V and 4 bases at J, with 10 bases between the two ends. This CDR3 is 13 amino acids long. Per germline, CDR1 MNHEY and CDR2 SMNVEV (reference sequence). The CDR3 spells CASRLQANQPQHF. The CDR3 DNA follows: TGTGCCAGCAGATTGCAAGCAAATCAGCCCCAGCATTTT.

V usage is TRBV30 and J usage is TRBJ2-1; the match to TRBD2 covers 7 bases. V dropped 5 bases and J dropped 6; count of bases not matched to a gene: 4. CDR1 GTSNPN and CDR2 SVGIG come from the germline V gene (reference sequence). CDR3 length equals 12 residues. In DNA, the CDR3 is TGTGCCTGGGCCCGGGGGGTCAATGAGCAGTTCTTC. Encoded protein: CAWARGVNEQFF.

The chain links TRBV5-3 to TRBJ2-3, with 10 bases that match TRBD2. TRBV5-3 is an open reading frame, and its role is uncertain. The V and J ends lost 4 bases and 2 bases, in that order; junction bases with no gene match: 19. The CDR3 length is 20 residues. This chain's CDR3 is CARSTTPIAGGRNYTDTQYF. The CDR3, as DNA: TGTGCCAGAAGCACGACCCCCATAGCGGGAGGCAGAAATTACACAGATACGCAGTATTTT.

V and J are TRBV9 and TRBJ2-3, with TRBD1 as a possible D gene (5 bases). The germline gives CDR1 SGDLS, CDR2 YYNGEE. V was shortened by 3 bases and J by 10 bases, with 12 bases between the two germline ends. This CDR3 is built from 12 residues. The CDR3 DNA reads as TGTGCCAGCAGCGCTCAGGGTGGACCGCAGTATTTT. It encodes CASSAQGGPQYF.

The chain has TRBV19 and TRBJ1-5; D call uncertain. Trimming took off 1 base at V and 11 bases at J, with 12 bases between the two ends. The CDR3 runs 13 residues. In germline, CDR1 is LNHDA, CDR2 SQIVND (reference sequence). The CDR3 DNA follows: TGTGCCAGTAGTATAGTGGCCCCTGAAGCCCAGCATTTT. Protein sequence: CASSIVAPEAQHF.

The rearrangement uses TRBV7-9 and TRBJ1-2; D unclear. The V end was cut by 3 bases, the J end by 0 bases, with 14 bases between. Germline loops: CDR1 SEHNR, CDR2 FQNEAQ (reference sequence). The CDR3 has 16 amino acids. CDR3 in DNA: TGTGCCAGCAGCTTTCAAGACACGCAGCCTAACTATGGCTACACCTTC. Residues: CASSFQDTQPNYGYTF.

The genes are TRBV7-6 and TRBJ1-1; 8 positions agree with TRBD1. Germline loops: CDR1 SGHVS, CDR2 FNYEAQ. Germline trimming cut 4 bases from V and 6 bases from J; bases unmatched to any gene: 4. The CDR3 is made up of 13 amino acids. The CDR3 nucleotides read TGTGCCAGCAGCTCAGGGGGCAGGCCTGAAGCTTTCTTT. Residues: CASSSGGRPEAFF.

The rearrangement links TRBV29-1 to TRBJ2-6, with 9 positions matching TRBD1. The CDR3 is 18 amino acids. V was clipped by 1 base and J by 0 bases; unmatched bases: 7. Looked up from germline, CDR1 is SQVTM and CDR2 is ANQGSEA. The CDR3 loop is CSVEGTGVPFSGANVLTF. DNA of the CDR3: TGCAGCGTTGAAGGGACAGGGGTCCCTTTCTCTGGGGCCAACGTCCTGACTTTC. The complete variable domain, with remaining parts taken from reference TRBV29-1 and TRBJ2-6, reads SAVISQKPSRDICQRGTSLTIQCQVDSQVTMMFWYRQQPGQSLTLIATANQGSEATYESGFVIDKFPISRPNLTFSTLTVSNMSPEDSSIYLCSVEGTGVPFSGANVLTFGAGSRLTVL.